The entry that follows covers one TCR beta chain sequence. As handled by the study authors: Researchers report that nucleated cell counts were estimated from reference gene primer amplification. Only in-frame clones appear in the TCRdb table, and some are missing; sequencing was by immunoSEQ multiplex PCR. D and trimming were read from the DNA, whereas the V and J calls and clone size are those reported in that table. This table has 200,000 to 250,000 clones, about 80% appearing once. Germline assignment: CDR1 SNHLY and CDR2 FYNNEI. This CDR3 contains 16 residues. V lost 6 bases and J lost 5; bases outside the gene matches: 9. The data belong to a study of blood T cell repertoires in COVID-19. Study-level background: Sites across the United States, Italy and Spain contributed samples from acute and convalescent COVID-19. PBMCs, B-cell-depleted T cells, or T cells were the source of the cDNA or gDNA that made up the material.

This TCR came from an elderly man with acute or convalescent COVID-19. The chain is built from TRBV2 and TRBJ2-7; 14 nucleotides align to TRBD2. Sequencing used peripheral blood. This chain's CDR3 is CASRRLAGGPSDEQYF. The CDR3 bases are TGTGCCAGCAGGAGACTAGCGGGAGGGCCATCCGACGAGCAGTACTTC.